Given below is one T cell receptor beta chain in context. Its antigen is currently unknown. An end of the junction does not agree with germline; a read error may underlie this. Germline values: CDR1 LNHDA, CDR2 SQIVND (reference sequence). The CDR3 length is 13 residues. This record comes from a study of CD8+CD57+ T cells in acquired aplastic anemia. At the level of the study: An average of 3.2 ug of DNA was obtained from sorted CD4+ and CD8+ cells. Sequencing produced an average of roughly 10 million reads per healthy donor for CD4+ cells. Study-wide results and caveats: Simpson's diversity of CD8+ cells was not significantly different in patients compared with controls. There were roughly 28 CD8+ CDR3 sequences that occurred in both patients and controls.

Genomic DNA, serving as template, underwent TCR beta VDJ and CDR3 profiling. TCRdb re-called the reads through MiXCR, storing one row per CDR3 protein. Seen here are 400,000 to 450,000 distinct CDR3 sequences, about two thirds observed once, and the top ten hold under 5%. This chain uses TRBV19 with TRBJ2-2, with D perhaps matching TRBD2 (6 bases). The TCR originated in a human donor in good health, serving as a control. Sequenced sample: sorted CD4+, CD8+, or CD8+CD57+ T cells (not recorded which) from PBMCs. CDR3 in amino acids: CASSFGPGGEPFF. Here the CDR3 DNA reads TGTGCCAGCAGCTTTGGCCCGGGCGGGGAGCCGTTTTTT.